These T cell receptor beta chains were read from a single sample in a study of T-cell reconstitution after alpha-beta-depleted transplantation in children. TCRdb recomputed calls from the PCR reads with MiXCR, one row per CDR3 protein. The sample includes around 670,000 distinct CDR3 sequences, approximately 14% of them seen just once. Sequenced here: PBMCs, sampled before TCRalphabeta/CD19-depleted stem cell transplant. Receptor source: a girl aged 2-10 years with congenital amegakaryocytic thrombocytopenia, due to receive a stem cell transplant. CDR3s include the opening cysteine and the closing phenylalanine or tryptophan. The D gene is left open where the match is weak. Rows may omit the clone size; those that give it use once, few, many or a size class.

cdr3_length	clone_size	v_call	d_call	j_call	cdr3_aa	cdr3_nt
14	many	TRBV7-9	-	TRBJ2-1	CASSADGYYNEQFF	TGTGCCAGCAGCGCCGACGGGTACTACAATGAGCAGTTCTTC
16	few	TRBV7-7	TRBD1	TRBJ2-5	CASSNTGQGLGETQYF	TGTGCCAGCAGCAATACTGGACAGGGATTAGGAGAGACCCAGTACTTC
15	many	TRBV12-3/TRBV12-4	-	TRBJ2-5	CASSNLTQWGETQYF	TGTGCCAGCAGTAACCTGACACAATGGGGAGAGACCCAGTACTTC
15	-	TRBV7-2	TRBD1	TRBJ2-7	CASSSSTGSSYEQYF	TGTGCCAGCAGCTCTTCGACAGGGAGTAGCTACGAGCAGTACTTC
12	-	TRBV7-2	-	TRBJ2-7	CASSLPDWKQYF	TGTGCCAGCAGCTTACCCGACTGGAAGCAGTACTTC
14	once	TRBV3-1	-	TRBJ1-2	CASSRPGQNYGYTF	TGTGCCAGCAGCCGTCCGGGACAAAACTATGGCTACACCTTC
15	many	TRBV20-1	-	TRBJ1-1	CSARVAFNRNTEAFF	TGCAGTGCTAGAGTGGCGTTCAATAGGAACACTGAAGCTTTCTTT
13	-	TRBV20-1	-	TRBJ1-1	CSAKRGGNTEAFF	TGCAGTGCTAAAAGGGGGGGGAACACTGAAGCTTTCTTT
16	many	TRBV12-3/TRBV12-4	-	TRBJ2-6	CASSYFGGAVESVLTF	TGTGCCAGCAGTTATTTCGGCGGGGCTGTGGAGAGCGTCCTGACTTTC
16	many	TRBV4-1	-	TRBJ1-5	CASSHDAGYSNQPQHF	TGCGCCAGCAGCCATGATGCCGGATATAGCAATCAGCCCCAGCATTTT
13	-	TRBV4-1	-	TRBJ2-7	CASSPAATYEQYF	TGCGCCAGCAGCCCAGCGGCCACCTACGAGCAGTACTTC
13	-	TRBV20-1	TRBD1	TRBJ2-5	CSAIDRAQETQYF	TGCAGTGCCATAGACAGGGCCCAAGAGACCCAGTACTTC
15	few	TRBV7-8	-	TRBJ2-5	CASSSHVLGISDQYF	TGTGCCAGCAGCTCCCATGTGTTGGGGATCAGCGACCAGTACTTC
17	many	TRBV6-4	TRBD2	TRBJ2-1	CASSDSTSGSRYNEQFF	TGTGCCAGCAGTGACTCTACTAGCGGGAGTAGATACAATGAGCAGTTCTTC
13	many	TRBV12-3/TRBV12-4	-	TRBJ2-1	CASSFLAYNEQFF	TGTGCCAGCAGTTTCCTAGCCTACAATGAGCAGTTCTTC
13	-	TRBV7-7	-	TRBJ1-1	CASSRTPDTEAFF	TGTGCCAGCAGCCGCACCCCCGACACTGAAGCTTTCTTT
17	few	TRBV3-1	-	TRBJ2-4	CASSPQSSGLAKNIQYF	TGTGCCAGCAGCCCTCAAAGCAGCGGTCTAGCCAAAAACATTCAGTACTTC
14	-	TRBV2	TRBD2	TRBJ2-7	CASSVAGYPYEQYF	TGTGCCAGCAGTGTAGCGGGATATCCCTACGAGCAGTACTTC
13	many	TRBV29-1	-	TRBJ1-2	CSVEGSDNYGYTF	TGCAGCGTTGAAGGGTCTGATAACTATGGCTACACCTTC
17	many	TRBV10-1	TRBD2	TRBJ2-1	CASSEGWTSGSVDEQFF	TGCGCCAGCAGTGAAGGTTGGACTAGCGGGAGTGTGGATGAGCAGTTCTTC
14	many	TRBV5-5	-	TRBJ2-3	CASSAPRRAHTQYF	TGTGCCAGCAGCGCTCCCCGCAGGGCACATACGCAGTATTTT
13	many	TRBV19	TRBD1	TRBJ1-5	CASRTGRDQPQHF	TGTGCCAGTCGGACAGGGAGGGATCAGCCCCAGCATTTT
14	few	TRBV19	-	TRBJ2-2	CASHQAWDTGELFF	TGTGCCAGTCACCAGGCCTGGGACACCGGGGAGCTGTTTTTT
13	-	TRBV5-1	TRBD1	TRBJ1-1	CATRGQTNTEAFF	TGCGCCACCCGGGGACAGACGAACACTGAAGCTTTCTTT
15	many	TRBV3-1	-	TRBJ1-2	CASSQEGGPNYGYTF	TGTGCCAGCAGCCAAGAGGGTGGCCCCAACTATGGCTACACCTTC